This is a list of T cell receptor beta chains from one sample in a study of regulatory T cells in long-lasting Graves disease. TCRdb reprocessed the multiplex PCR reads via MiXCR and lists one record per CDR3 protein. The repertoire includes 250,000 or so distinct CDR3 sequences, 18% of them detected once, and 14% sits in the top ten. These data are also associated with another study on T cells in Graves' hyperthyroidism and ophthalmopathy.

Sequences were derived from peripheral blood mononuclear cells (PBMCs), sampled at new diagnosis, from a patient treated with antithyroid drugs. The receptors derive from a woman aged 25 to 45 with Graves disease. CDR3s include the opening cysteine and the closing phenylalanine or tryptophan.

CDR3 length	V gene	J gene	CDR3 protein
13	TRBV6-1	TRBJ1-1	CASISGEYTEAFF
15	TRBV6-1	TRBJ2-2	CASRVTGGYAGELFF
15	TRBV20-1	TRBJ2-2	CSANRDAAGTGELFF
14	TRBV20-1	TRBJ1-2	CSARVGQGRKGYTF
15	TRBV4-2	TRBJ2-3	CASSQAGGPADTQYF
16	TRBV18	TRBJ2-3	CASSPPIFRNTDTQYF
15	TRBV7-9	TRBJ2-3	CASSLALTSTDTQYF
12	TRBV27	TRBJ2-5	CASPGGGETQYF
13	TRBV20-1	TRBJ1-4	CSATPTVNEKLFF
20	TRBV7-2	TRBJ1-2	CASSDHRHYGFWGLDYGYTF
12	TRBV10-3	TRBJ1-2	CAIMTGGYGYTF
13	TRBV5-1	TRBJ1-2	CASSLGVGDGYTF
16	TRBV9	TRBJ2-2	CASSSVQGIYTGELFF
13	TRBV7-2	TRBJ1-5	CASSMTTNQPQHF